This TCR beta chain appears in the sequencing data of a study of blood T cell repertoires in COVID-19. As for the study in general: Sites in the United States, Italy and Spain provided acute and convalescent COVID-19 samples. T cells, B-cell-depleted T cells, or PBMCs provided the cDNA or gDNA that served as material.

Data came from immunoSEQ multiplex PCR; TCRdb stores just in-frame clones and leaves some out. The sample consists of 200,000 to 250,000 clones, 86% of them appearing once. From germline, CDR1 is SNHLY and CDR2 FYNNEI. The V segment lost 4 bases and the J segment 4 bases; nucleotides outside the gene matches: 3. The CDR3 runs to 13 residues. This sequence was found in a woman in her forties or fifties with COVID-19, enrolled during active disease. Sequencing used peripheral blood. The chain is built from TRBV2 and TRBJ2-5; TRBD2 aligns across 7 bases. CDR3 DNA sequence: TGTGCCAGCAGTGGTTGGGGGGGAGAGACCCAGTACTTC. Its protein product is CASSGWGGETQYF.